A selection of T cell receptor beta chains follows, all from one sample in a study of blood T cell repertoires in COVID-19. Here immunoSEQ multiplex PCR was the method, and the copy in TCRdb shows in-frame clones only, minus some. Counted here are tens of thousands of clones, approximately 80% occurring once; the ten biggest clones make up 8.5%. The specimen was peripheral blood. These receptors originate from a man aged 65-85 years with active or convalescent COVID-19. Both conserved end residues are part of each CDR3. A D gene is named only where the DNA matches it firmly. Rows may omit the clone size; those that give it use once, few, many or a size class.

D gene | CDR3 length | clone size | J gene | V gene | CDR3 protein | CDR3 DNA
TRBD1 | 13 | . | TRBJ1-5 | TRBV6-5 | CASKIQGDQPQHF | TGTGCCAGCAAAATCCAGGGGGATCAGCCCCAGCATTTT
. | 17 | . | TRBJ2-3 | TRBV4-2 | CASSQASSGTSTDTQYF | TGTGCCAGCAGCCAGGCAAGTAGCGGCACTAGCACAGATACGCAGTATTTT
. | 12 | . | TRBJ1-1 | TRBV2 | CASRASGAEAFF | TGTGCCTCGCGGGCCTCGGGCGCTGAAGCTTTCTTT
. | 15 | . | TRBJ1-2 | TRBV4-1 | CASSQDGIGVWGYTF | TGCGCCAGCAGCCAAGATGGGATCGGGGTCTGGGGCTACACCTTC
. | 14 | . | TRBJ2-5 | TRBV29-1 | CSVGVYRRQETQYF | TGCAGCGTAGGAGTCTACAGGCGCCAAGAGACCCAGTACTTC
TRBD1 | 14 | once | TRBJ2-2 | TRBV2 | CASRGQGASGELFF | TGTGCCAGCAGGGGACAGGGGGCATCCGGGGAGCTGTTTTTT
. | 14 | once | TRBJ1-4 | TRBV29-1 | CSGKQESTNEKLFF | TGCAGCGGAAAACAGGAGTCAACTAATGAAAAACTGTTTTTT
TRBD1 | 15 | . | TRBJ2-5 | TRBV7-7 | CASSPGTGPQETQYF | TGTGCCAGCAGCCCGGGGACAGGGCCCCAAGAGACCCAGTACTTC
. | 13 | . | TRBJ1-2 | TRBV9 | CASSAAVSRGYTF | TGTGCCAGCAGCGCGGCGGTCTCTAGAGGCTACACCTTC
TRBD1 | 15 | . | TRBJ1-6 | TRBV6-1 | CASSEADRVGSPLHF | TGTGCCAGCAGTGAAGCCGACAGGGTTGGATCACCCCTCCACTTT
. | 12 | . | TRBJ2-1 | TRBV2 | CASKTGYDEQFF | TGTGCCAGCAAAACAGGGTACGATGAGCAGTTCTTC
. | 14 | few | TRBJ1-6 | TRBV6-5 | CASRGDSEASPLHF | TGTGCCAGCAGGGGGGACTCGGAAGCATCACCCCTCCACTTT
. | 15 | . | TRBJ1-3 | TRBV10-3 | CAISEGLNSGNTIYF | TGTGCCATCAGTGAGGGACTGAACTCTGGAAACACCATATATTTT
. | 12 | . | TRBJ2-4 | TRBV5-1 | CASSLSTGIQYF | TGCGCCAGCAGCTTGAGTACGGGCATTCAGTACTTC
. | 15 | . | TRBJ2-4 | TRBV6-1 | CASVGYGQGKNIQYF | TGTGCCAGCGTGGGTTACGGGCAGGGAAAAAACATTCAGTACTTC
TRBD1 | 14 | . | TRBJ2-7 | TRBV9 | CASSPGQGFYEQYF | TGTGCCAGCAGCCCGGGACAGGGTTTTTACGAGCAGTACTTC
. | 13 | few | TRBJ1-1 | TRBV7-2 | CASSLEEGTEAFF | TGTGCCAGCAGCTTAGAGGAGGGCACTGAAGCTTTCTTT
. | 14 | . | TRBJ2-3 | TRBV10-3 | CAISPPGGTDTQYF | TGTGCCATCAGCCCCCCAGGTGGCACAGATACGCAGTATTTT
. | 15 | . | TRBJ2-3 | TRBV28 | CASTTAGLGTDTQYF | TGTGCCAGCACCACGGCGGGGTTGGGCACAGATACGCAGTATTTT
. | 13 | . | TRBJ1-1 | TRBV3-1/TRBV3-2 | CASSPAWATEAFF | TGTGCCAGCAGCCCCGCCTGGGCCACTGAAGCTTTCTTT
TRBD1 | 14 | . | TRBJ2-7 | TRBV28 | CASRRTGVSYEQYF | TGTGCCAGCAGGAGGACAGGGGTGTCCTACGAGCAGTACTTC
TRBD2 | 16 | . | TRBJ2-7 | TRBV27 | CASSLLAGGLFDEQYF | TGTGCCAGCAGTTTATTGGCGGGGGGGCTTTTCGACGAGCAGTACTTC
. | 14 | . | TRBJ2-2 | TRBV9 | CASSTRRDTGELFF | TGTGCCTCATCAACAAGGCGGGACACCGGGGAGCTGTTTTTT
TRBD2 | 15 | . | TRBJ2-3 | TRBV7-2 | CASSPGLADSQAQYF | TGTGCCAGCAGCCCAGGACTAGCGGACTCACAGGCGCAGTATTTT
TRBD1 | 12 | few | TRBJ1-1 | TRBV2 | CATEDTGAEAFF | TGTGCCACCGAGGATACAGGGGCAGAAGCTTTCTTT
TRBD2 | 14 | . | TRBJ2-3 | TRBV10-3 | CAISDGSGGATQYF | TGTGCCATCAGTGACGGTAGCGGGGGGGCTACGCAGTATTTT
TRBD2 | 16 | . | TRBJ2-7 | TRBV3-1/TRBV3-2 | CASSPEVAGSSYEQYF | TGTGCCAGCAGCCCCGAGGTAGCGGGGAGCTCCTACGAGCAGTACTTC
TRBD2 | 16 | . | TRBJ2-3 | TRBV5-1 | CASSLALAGTSDTQYF | TGCGCCAGCAGCTTGGCACTAGCGGGGACCTCAGATACGCAGTATTTT
. | 19 | . | TRBJ2-1 | TRBV3-1/TRBV3-2 | CASSQVYGLVAGRLSGQFF | TGTGCCAGCAGCCAAGTATATGGGTTGGTAGCTGGCCGTCTTTCCGGGCAGTTCTTC
. | 14 | few | TRBJ2-2 | TRBV11-2 | CASSGNAGTGELFF | TGTGCCAGCAGCGGTAACGCGGGGACCGGGGAGCTGTTTTTT
. | 15 | few | TRBJ1-6 | TRBV2 | CASSEGRQYNSPLHF | TGTGCCAGCAGTGAAGGCAGACAATATAATTCACCCCTCCACTTT
TRBD1 | 12 | . | TRBJ1-2 | TRBV13 | CASRGGGGGYTF | TGTGCCAGCCGAGGGGGCGGAGGGGGCTACACCTTC
. | 15 | . | TRBJ1-2 | TRBV5-5 | CASSTRHTANYGYTF | TGTGCCAGCAGCACCAGACACACAGCTAACTATGGCTACACCTTC
. | 13 | . | TRBJ1-1 | TRBV29-1 | CSVAFGLLAEAFF | TGCAGCGTTGCGTTCGGGTTATTGGCTGAAGCTTTCTTT
TRBD2 | 15 | . | TRBJ2-3 | TRBV3-1/TRBV3-2 | CASSPPGLATDTQYF | TGTGCCAGCAGCCCCCCGGGACTAGCGACAGATACGCAGTATTTT
. | 15 | . | TRBJ1-6 | TRBV27 | CASSSESSLVSPLHF | TGTGCCAGCAGTTCCGAGTCTTCTCTGGTATCACCCCTCCACTTT
. | 14 | few | TRBJ2-3 | TRBV10-3 | CAITFGASTDTQYF | TGTGCCATCACCTTTGGGGCTAGCACAGATACGCAGTATTTT
TRBD1 | 15 | few | TRBJ1-5 | TRBV5-1 | CASSLGGGGGQPQHF | TGCGCCAGCAGCTTGGGAGGGGGCGGCGGTCAGCCCCAGCATTTT
. | 12 | . | TRBJ2-5 | TRBV25-1 | CASSAGMGTQYF | TGTGCCAGCAGTGCAGGGATGGGGACCCAGTACTTC
TRBD1 | 13 | . | TRBJ1-1 | TRBV2 | CASRDGTAIEAFF | TGTGCCAGCAGGGACGGGACAGCCATTGAAGCTTTCTTT
. | 13 | few | TRBJ1-2 | TRBV28 | CASSLNWRYGYTF | TGTGCCAGCAGTTTAAATTGGAGATATGGCTACACCTTC
. | 15 | . | TRBJ2-3 | TRBV7-3 | CASSRTVESADTQYF | TGTGCCAGCAGCAGAACGGTCGAGTCCGCAGATACGCAGTATTTT